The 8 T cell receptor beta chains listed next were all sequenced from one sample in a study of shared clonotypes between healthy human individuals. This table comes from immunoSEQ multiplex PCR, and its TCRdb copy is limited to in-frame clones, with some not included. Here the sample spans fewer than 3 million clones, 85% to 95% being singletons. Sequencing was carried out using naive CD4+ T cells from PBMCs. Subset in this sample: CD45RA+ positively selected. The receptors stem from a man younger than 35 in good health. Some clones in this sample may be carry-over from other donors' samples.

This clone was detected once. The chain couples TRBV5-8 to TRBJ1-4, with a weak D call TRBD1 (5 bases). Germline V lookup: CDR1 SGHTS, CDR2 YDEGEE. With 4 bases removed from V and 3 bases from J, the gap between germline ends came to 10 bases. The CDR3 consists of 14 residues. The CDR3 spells CASSLLGPNEKLFF. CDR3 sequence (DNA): TGTGCCAGCAGCCTACTGGGACCTAATGAAAAACTGTTTTTT.

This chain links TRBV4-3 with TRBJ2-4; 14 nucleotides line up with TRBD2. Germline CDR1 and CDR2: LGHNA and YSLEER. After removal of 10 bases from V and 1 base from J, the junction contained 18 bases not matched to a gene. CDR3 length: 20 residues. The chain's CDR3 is CANTGTSGSFYFKAKNIQYF. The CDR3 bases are TGCGCCAACACCGGGACTAGCGGGAGCTTTTACTTTAAGGCCAAAAACATTCAGTACTTC.

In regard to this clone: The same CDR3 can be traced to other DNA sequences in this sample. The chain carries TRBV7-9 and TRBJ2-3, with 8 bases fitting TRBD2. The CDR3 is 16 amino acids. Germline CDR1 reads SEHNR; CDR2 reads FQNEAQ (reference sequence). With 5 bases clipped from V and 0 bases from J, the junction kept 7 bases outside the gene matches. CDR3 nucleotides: TGTGCCAGCAGCCCAGGACTAGCAGCTAGCACAGATACGCAGTATTTT. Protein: CASSPGLAASTDTQYF.

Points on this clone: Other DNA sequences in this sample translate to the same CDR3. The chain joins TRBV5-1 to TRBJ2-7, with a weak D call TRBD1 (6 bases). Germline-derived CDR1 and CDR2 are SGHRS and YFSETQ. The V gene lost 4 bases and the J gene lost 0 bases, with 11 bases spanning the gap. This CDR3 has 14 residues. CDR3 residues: CASSPTGNSYEQYF. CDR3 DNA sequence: TGCGCCAGCAGCCCCACAGGGAACTCCTACGAGCAGTACTTC. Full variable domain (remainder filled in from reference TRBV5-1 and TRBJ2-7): KAGVTQTPRYLIKTRGQQVTLSCSPISGHRSVSWYQQTPGQGLQFLFEYFSETQRNKGNFPGRFSGRQFSNSRSEMNVSTLELGDSALYLCASSPTGNSYEQYFGPGTRLTVT.

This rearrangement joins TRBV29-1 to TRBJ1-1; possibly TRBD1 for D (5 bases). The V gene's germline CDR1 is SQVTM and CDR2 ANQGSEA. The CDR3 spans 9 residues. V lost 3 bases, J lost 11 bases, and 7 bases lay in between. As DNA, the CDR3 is TGCAGCGTTGACAGGGAGGCTTTCTTT. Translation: CSVDREAFF.

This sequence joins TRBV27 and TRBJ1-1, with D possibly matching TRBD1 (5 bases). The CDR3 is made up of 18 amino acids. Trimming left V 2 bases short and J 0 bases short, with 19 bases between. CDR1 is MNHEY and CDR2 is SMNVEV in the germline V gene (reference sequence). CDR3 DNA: TGTGCCAGCAGTTTAGTACGGCCTAGACAGACTATGAACACTGAAGCTTTCTTT. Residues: CASSLVRPRQTMNTEAFF.

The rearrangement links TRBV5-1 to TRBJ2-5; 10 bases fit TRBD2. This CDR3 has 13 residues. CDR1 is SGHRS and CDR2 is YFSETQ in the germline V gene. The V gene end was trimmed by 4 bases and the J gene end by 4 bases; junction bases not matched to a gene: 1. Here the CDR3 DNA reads TGCGCCAGCAGCGTAGCGGGAGGAGAGACCCAGTACTTC. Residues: CASSVAGGETQYF.

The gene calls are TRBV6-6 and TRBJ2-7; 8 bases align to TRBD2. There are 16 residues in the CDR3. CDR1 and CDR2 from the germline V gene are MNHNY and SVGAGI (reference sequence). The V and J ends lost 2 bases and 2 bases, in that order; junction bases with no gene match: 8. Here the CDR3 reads CASSYGGRLRAYEQYF. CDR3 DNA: TGTGCCAGCAGTTACGGCGGGAGGTTGAGGGCCTACGAGCAGTACTTC.